A selection of T cell receptor beta chains follows, all from one sample in a study of cytomegalovirus exposure and HLA in healthy donors. Profiling relied on immunoSEQ multiplex PCR, and the TCRdb table lists in-frame clones only, not all of them. Among 160,000 or so clones, roughly 79% were seen once, and the ten largest hold approximately 9.8%. The sequenced sample was PBMCs. The origin of the receptors is a man aged 18 to 30 in good health and CMV-seropositive. Each CDR3 is given with its conserved first and last residue. D genes are given only for firm matches. Size is omitted from some rows. Given values are once, few, many or a class for expanded clones.

.,TRBJ1-5,TRBV10-1,.,CASSVRTYNQPQHF,TGCGCCAGCAGTGTAAGGACATATAATCAGCCCCAGCATTTT
.,TRBJ1-5,TRBV7-9,.,CASSSGSQPQHF,TGTGCCAGCAGCTCCGGGTCTCAGCCCCAGCATTTT
.,TRBJ1-1,TRBV19,.,CASSGGTEAFF,TGTGCCAGTAGTGGAGGGACTGAAGCTTTCTTT
TRBD1,TRBJ2-1,TRBV10-2,.,CASSGGQGLSSYNEQFF,TGCGCCAGCAGTGGGGGACAGGGGTTAAGCTCCTACAATGAGCAGTTCTTC
TRBD1,TRBJ1-5,TRBV28,.,CASTAGGGQPQHF,TGTGCCAGCACGGCAGGGGGAGGACAGCCCCAGCATTTT
.,TRBJ1-1,TRBV10-1,.,CASSESTRGGTEAFF,TGCGCCAGCAGTGAGTCGACACGAGGGGGCACTGAAGCTTTCTTT
TRBD2,TRBJ2-7,TRBV27,.,CASSTLGGIPYEQYF,TGTGCCAGCAGTACCTTGGGGGGGATTCCCTACGAGCAGTACTTC
TRBD1,TRBJ2-1,TRBV29-1,once,CSVDTGGSYEQFF,TGCAGCGTTGACACAGGGGGGTCATATGAGCAGTTCTTC
TRBD2,TRBJ2-7,TRBV27,.,CASSFREGHYEQYF,TGTGCCAGCAGTTTCCGGGAGGGCCACTACGAGCAGTACTTC
.,TRBJ2-7,TRBV19,once,CASGKQGAYSYEQYF,TGTGCCAGTGGTAAACAGGGTGCTTACTCCTACGAGCAGTACTTC
TRBD1,TRBJ2-7,TRBV14,.,CASSQDRAYEQYF,TGTGCCAGCAGTCAGGACAGGGCCTACGAGCAGTACTTC
TRBD1,TRBJ1-1,TRBV18,.,CASSLGQGVMNTEAFF,TGTGCCAGCTCACTGGGACAGGGGGTCATGAACACTGAAGCTTTCTTT
TRBD1,TRBJ2-2,TRBV30,.,CAWGNRGSTGELFF,TGTGCCTGGGGAAACAGGGGATCAACCGGGGAGCTGTTTTTT
TRBD1,TRBJ2-3,TRBV5-6,.,CASSLAGTGRPDTQYF,TGTGCCAGCAGCTTGGCCGGGACAGGGCGCCCAGATACGCAGTATTTT
.,TRBJ2-7,TRBV10-2,.,CASARDYEQYF,TGCGCCAGCGCCCGGGACTACGAGCAGTACTTC
TRBD2,TRBJ2-2,TRBV7-2,.,CASSSSGGVGELFF,TGTGCCAGCAGCTCCAGTGGGGGGGTAGGGGAGCTGTTTTTT
TRBD1,TRBJ2-1,TRBV6-1,.,CASSATGGWEQFF,TGTGCCAGCAGTGCGACAGGGGGCTGGGAGCAGTTCTTC
TRBD1,TRBJ1-1,TRBV6-8,once,CASSYRWAGGAFTEAFF,TGTGCCAGCAGTTACCGATGGGCAGGGGGCGCTTTCACTGAAGCTTTCTTT
.,TRBJ1-5,TRBV30,few,CAWSSGSNSHSNQPQHF,TGTGCCTGGAGTTCCGGGTCCAACTCCCATAGCAATCAGCCCCAGCATTTT
TRBD2,TRBJ2-7,TRBV19,.,CASRRTSGSHEQYF,TGTGCCAGTAGGAGGACTAGCGGGAGTCACGAGCAGTACTTC
TRBD2,TRBJ2-3,TRBV11-2,.,CASKREPTDTQYF,TGTGCCAGCAAGCGGGAACCCACAGATACGCAGTATTTT
.,TRBJ2-7,TRBV5-6,.,CASSGGLKNIFSYEQYF,TGTGCCAGCAGCGGAGGCTTGAAGAACATCTTCTCCTACGAGCAGTACTTC
.,TRBJ1-1,TRBV7-9,.,CASSLADSTEAFF,TGTGCCAGCAGCTTAGCGGACAGCACTGAAGCTTTCTTT